This T cell receptor beta chain derives from a study of T cells in Graves' hyperthyroidism and ophthalmopathy. Findings and caveats of the study: Most clonotypes expanded in the thyroid (above 0.001) were also present in blood. Separation of ophthalmopathy from stable hyperthyroidism was achieved by a 13 V-J model.

Amplification yielded TCR beta CDR3 regions, with RNA transcripts as the source. Using the HTBI primer set, a first-round RT-PCR was run on the TCR CDR3. MiXCR was run by TCRdb on the multiplex PCR reads, yielding one entry per CDR3 protein. The sample shows about 130,000 distinct CDR3 sequences, around 20% of them seen only once. As to this clonotype: What it binds is unknown.

Those with hyperthyroidism were 18 to 65 years old, newly diagnosed, and ill for under 2 months. Using approximately 10 ml of fresh peripheral blood, PBMCs were prepared. What was sequenced was blood. The receptor was derived from a woman aged 50 to 60 with Graves' hyperthyroidism that later progressed to Graves' ophthalmopathy.

The CDR3 DNA sequence: TGTGCCAGCAGCCTACCGGGGCTAGCGGGAATGAATGAGCAGTTCTTC. It encodes CASSLPGLAGMNEQFF. This rearrangement joins TRBV5-6 to TRBJ2-1; TRBD2 aligns across 9 bases. With V trimmed by 4 bases and J by 7 bases, 12 bases remained unmatched. This CDR3 comprises 16 residues. The germline V gene encodes CDR1 SGHDT and CDR2 YYEEEE.